What follows describes a single TCR beta chain. The data belong to a study of blood T cell repertoires in COVID-19. Study context: Acute and convalescent COVID-19 samples came from the United States, Italy and Spain. Nucleic acid was either cDNA or gDNA, and it came from T cells, B-cell-depleted T cells, or PBMCs.

In the authors' workflow: Researchers report that nucleated cell counts were estimated from reference gene primer amplification. Repertoires were generated with immunoSEQ multiplex PCR, while TCRdb's copy carries only in-frame clones and drops some. The V and J calls and clone size are taken from that table; D and trimming were inferred from the DNA. The repertoire consists of some 390,000 clones, with 70% to 90% occurring once and the leading ten covering less than 3.5%. The germline V gene encodes CDR1 LNHDA and CDR2 SQIVND (reference sequence). Trimming took off 6 bases at V and 6 bases at J, with 15 bases between the two ends. The CDR3 sequence is 14 residues long.

The sample taken for sequencing was peripheral blood. This clonotype was sampled from a human donor in a cohort sampled during active COVID-19. The rearrangement joins TRBV19 to TRBJ1-5; unclear D gene. The CDR3 DNA follows: TGTGCCAGTAGCCCCCCGGAGCGGGTTCAGCCCCAGCATTTT. Amino acids: CASSPPERVQPQHF.